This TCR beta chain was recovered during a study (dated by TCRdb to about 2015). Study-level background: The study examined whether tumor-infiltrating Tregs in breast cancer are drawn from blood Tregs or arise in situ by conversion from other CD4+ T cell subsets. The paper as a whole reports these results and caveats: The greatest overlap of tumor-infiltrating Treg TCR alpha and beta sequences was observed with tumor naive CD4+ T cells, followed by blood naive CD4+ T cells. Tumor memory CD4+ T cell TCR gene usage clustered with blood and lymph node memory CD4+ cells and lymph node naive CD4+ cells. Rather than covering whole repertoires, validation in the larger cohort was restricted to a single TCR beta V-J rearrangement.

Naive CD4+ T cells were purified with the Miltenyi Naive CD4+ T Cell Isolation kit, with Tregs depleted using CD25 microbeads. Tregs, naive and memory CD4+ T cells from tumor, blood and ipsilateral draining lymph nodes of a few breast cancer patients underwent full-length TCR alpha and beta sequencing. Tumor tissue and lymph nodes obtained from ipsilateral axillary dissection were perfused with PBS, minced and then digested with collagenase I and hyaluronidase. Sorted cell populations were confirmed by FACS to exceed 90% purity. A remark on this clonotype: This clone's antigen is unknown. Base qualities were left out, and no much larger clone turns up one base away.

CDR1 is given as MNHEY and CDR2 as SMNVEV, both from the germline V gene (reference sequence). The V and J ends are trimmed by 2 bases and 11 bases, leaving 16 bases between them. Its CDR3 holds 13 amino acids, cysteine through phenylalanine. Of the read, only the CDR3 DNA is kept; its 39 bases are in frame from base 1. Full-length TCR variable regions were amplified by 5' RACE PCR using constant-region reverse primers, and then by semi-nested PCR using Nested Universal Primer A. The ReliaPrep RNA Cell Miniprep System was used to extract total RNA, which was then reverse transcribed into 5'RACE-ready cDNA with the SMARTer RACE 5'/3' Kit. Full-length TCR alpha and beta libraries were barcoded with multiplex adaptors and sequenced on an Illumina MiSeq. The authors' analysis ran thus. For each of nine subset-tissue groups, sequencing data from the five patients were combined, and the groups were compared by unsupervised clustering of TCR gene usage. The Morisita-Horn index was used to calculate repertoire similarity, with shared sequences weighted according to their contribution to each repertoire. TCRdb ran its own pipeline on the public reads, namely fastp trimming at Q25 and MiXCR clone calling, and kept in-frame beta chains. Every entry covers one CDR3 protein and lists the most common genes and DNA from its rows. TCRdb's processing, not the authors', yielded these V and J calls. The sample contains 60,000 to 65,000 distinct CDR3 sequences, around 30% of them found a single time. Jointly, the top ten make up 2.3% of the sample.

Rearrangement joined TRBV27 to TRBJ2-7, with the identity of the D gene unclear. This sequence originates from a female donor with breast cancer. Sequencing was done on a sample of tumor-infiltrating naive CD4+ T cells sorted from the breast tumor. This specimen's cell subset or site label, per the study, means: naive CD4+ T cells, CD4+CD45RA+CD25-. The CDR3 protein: CASSLNSPQRKYF. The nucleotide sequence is TGTGCCAGCAGTTTAAACAGTCCACAGAGGAAGTACTTC.